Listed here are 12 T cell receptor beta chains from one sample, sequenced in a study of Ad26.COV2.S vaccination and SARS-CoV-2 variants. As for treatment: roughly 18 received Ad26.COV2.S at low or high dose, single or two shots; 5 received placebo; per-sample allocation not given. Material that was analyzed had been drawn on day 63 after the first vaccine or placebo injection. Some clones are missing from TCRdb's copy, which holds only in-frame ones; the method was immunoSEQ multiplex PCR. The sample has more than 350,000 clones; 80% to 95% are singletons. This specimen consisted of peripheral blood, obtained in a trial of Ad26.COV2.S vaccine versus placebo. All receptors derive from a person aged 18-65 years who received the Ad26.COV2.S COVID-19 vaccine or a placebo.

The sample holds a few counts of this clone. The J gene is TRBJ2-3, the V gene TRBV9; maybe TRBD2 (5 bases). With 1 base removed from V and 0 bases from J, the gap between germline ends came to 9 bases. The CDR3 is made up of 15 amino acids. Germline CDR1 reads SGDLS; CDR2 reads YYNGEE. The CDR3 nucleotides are TGTGCCAGCAGCGTACTACCGGGAAGCACAGATACGCAGTATTTT. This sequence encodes CASSVLPGSTDTQYF.

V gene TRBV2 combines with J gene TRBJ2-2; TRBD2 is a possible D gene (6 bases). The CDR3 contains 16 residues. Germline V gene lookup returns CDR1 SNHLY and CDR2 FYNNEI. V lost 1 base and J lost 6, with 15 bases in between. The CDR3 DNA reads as TGTGCCAGCAGTGAAGGGGGACTCCAGCGGGCCGGGGAGCTGTTTTTT. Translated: CASSEGGLQRAGELFF. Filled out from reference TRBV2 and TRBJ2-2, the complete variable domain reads EPEVTQTPSHQVTQMGQEVILRCVPISNHLYFYWYRQILGQKVEFLVSFYNNEISEKSEIFDDQFSVERPDGSNFTLKIRSTKLEDSAMYFCASSEGGLQRAGELFFGEGSRLTVL.

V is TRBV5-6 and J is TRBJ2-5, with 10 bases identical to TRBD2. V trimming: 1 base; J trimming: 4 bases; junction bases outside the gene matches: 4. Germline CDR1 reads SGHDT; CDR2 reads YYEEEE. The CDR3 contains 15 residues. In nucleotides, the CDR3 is TGTGCCAGCAGCTTGTTAGCGGGAGGTCGAGAGACCCAGTACTTC. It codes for CASSLLAGGRETQYF.

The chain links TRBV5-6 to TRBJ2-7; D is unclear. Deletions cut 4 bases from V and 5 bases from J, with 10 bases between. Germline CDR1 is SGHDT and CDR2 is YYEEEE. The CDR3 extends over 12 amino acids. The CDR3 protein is CASSPFSHEQYF. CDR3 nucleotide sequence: TGTGCCAGCAGCCCCTTTTCCCACGAGCAGTACTTC.

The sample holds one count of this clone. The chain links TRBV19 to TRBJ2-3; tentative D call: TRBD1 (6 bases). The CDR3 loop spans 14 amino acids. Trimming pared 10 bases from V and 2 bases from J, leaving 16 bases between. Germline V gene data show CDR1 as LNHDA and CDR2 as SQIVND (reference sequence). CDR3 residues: CATRQVSFTDTQYF. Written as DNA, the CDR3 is TGTGCCACCCGACAGGTTTCCTTCACAGATACGCAGTATTTT.

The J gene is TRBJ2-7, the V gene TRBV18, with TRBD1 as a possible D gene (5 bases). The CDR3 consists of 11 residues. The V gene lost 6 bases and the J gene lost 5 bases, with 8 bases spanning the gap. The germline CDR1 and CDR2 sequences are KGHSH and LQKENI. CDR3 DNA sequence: TGTGCCAGCTCCGCACAGGACGAGCAGTACTTC. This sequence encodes CASSAQDEQYF.

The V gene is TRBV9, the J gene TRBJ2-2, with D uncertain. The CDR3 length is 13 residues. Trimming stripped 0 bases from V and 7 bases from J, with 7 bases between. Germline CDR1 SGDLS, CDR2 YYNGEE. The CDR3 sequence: CASSVDGVGELFF. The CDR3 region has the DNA TGTGCCAGCAGCGTAGATGGGGTCGGGGAGCTGTTTTTT.

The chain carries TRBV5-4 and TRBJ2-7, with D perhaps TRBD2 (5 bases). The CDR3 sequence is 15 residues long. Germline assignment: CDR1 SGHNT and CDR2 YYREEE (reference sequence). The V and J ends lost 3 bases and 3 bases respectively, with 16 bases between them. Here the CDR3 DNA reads TGTGCCAGCAGCTCGCCTCTAGGAGGAGTCTACGAGCAGTACTTC. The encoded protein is CASSSPLGGVYEQYF. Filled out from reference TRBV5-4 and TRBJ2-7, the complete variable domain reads ETGVTQSPTHLIKTRGQQVTLRCSSQSGHNTVSWYQQALGQGPQFIFQYYREEENGRGNFPPRFSGLQFPNYSSELNVNALELDDSALYLCASSSPLGGVYEQYFGPGTRLTVT.

The CDR3 coding sequence is TGTGCCAGCAGTTCACCGACTAGCGGGAGAGGCTACAATGAGCAGTTCTTC. Amino acid sequence: CASSSPTSGRGYNEQFF. This chain uses TRBV27 with TRBJ2-1, with 12 nucleotides matching TRBD2. Germline CDR1 MNHEY, CDR2 SMNVEV (reference sequence). This CDR3 spans 17 amino acids. V dropped 4 bases and J dropped 3; count of bases not matched to a gene: 7.

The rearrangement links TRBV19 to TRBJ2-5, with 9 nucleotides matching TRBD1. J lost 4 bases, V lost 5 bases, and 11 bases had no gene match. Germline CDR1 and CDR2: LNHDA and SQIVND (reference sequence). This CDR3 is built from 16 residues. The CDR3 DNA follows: TGTGCCAGTAGTTCTCTACAGGGGGCGAGTTTAGAGACCCAGTACTTC. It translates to CASSSLQGASLETQYF.

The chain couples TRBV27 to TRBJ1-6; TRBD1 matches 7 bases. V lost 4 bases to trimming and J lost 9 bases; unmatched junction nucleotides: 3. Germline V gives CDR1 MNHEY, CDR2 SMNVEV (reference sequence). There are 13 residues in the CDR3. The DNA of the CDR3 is TGTGCCAGCAGTTACAGGGGACGTTCACCCCTCCACTTT. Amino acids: CASSYRGRSPLHF.

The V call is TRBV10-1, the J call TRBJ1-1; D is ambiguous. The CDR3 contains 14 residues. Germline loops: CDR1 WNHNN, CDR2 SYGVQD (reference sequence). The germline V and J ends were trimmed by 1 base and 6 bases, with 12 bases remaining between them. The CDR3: CASSELQAFAEAFF. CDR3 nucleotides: TGCGCCAGCAGTGAGTTGCAGGCATTCGCTGAAGCTTTCTTT.